These 28 T cell receptor beta chains were all obtained from the same sample, sequenced in a study of T cell changes during pregnancy in multiple sclerosis. Assay: immunoSEQ multiplex PCR; the TCRdb copy retains only in-frame clones and omits some. The table lists 78,000 or so clones, 75% to 95% of them singletons, with 0.43% in the top ten. The source material was CD4+ T cells from peripheral blood mononuclear cells, sampled before pregnancy. Receptors were obtained from a female donor with multiple sclerosis, enrolled in a pregnancy study.

The chain employs TRBV11-2 and TRBJ2-5, with 12 bases that match TRBD2. The CDR3 sequence is 16 residues long. V dropped 4 bases and J dropped 5; count of bases not matched to a gene: 8. Germline lookup yields CDR1 SGHAT and CDR2 FQNNGV. The CDR3 is CASSSALTSGSETQYF. In DNA form, the CDR3 reads TGTGCCAGCAGCTCTGCTCTGACTAGCGGGAGCGAGACCCAGTACTTC. The full variable domain, with the rest looked up from reference TRBV11-2 and TRBJ2-5, is EAGVAQSPRYKIIEKRQSVAFWCNPISGHATLYWYQQILGQGPKLLIQFQNNGVVDDSQLPKDRFSAERLKGVDSTLKIQPAKLEDSAVYLCASSSALTSGSETQYFGPGTRLLVL.

The chain carries TRBV7-9 and TRBJ2-5; 9 bases align to TRBD2. Germline CDR1 SEHNR, CDR2 FQNEAQ (reference sequence). Unmatched junction bases numbered 9, after V lost 5 bases and J lost 2 bases. This CDR3 has 16 residues. The CDR3 DNA reads as TGTGCCAGCAGCCCGAGGGGGCTAGCGGGACAAGAGACCCAGTACTTC. Its protein is CASSPRGLAGQETQYF.

The CDR3: CASSQGTSGIGGTDTQYF. The CDR3 bases are TGTGCCAGCAGCCAGGGGACTAGCGGGATTGGCGGCACAGATACGCAGTATTTT. This sequence joins TRBV4-2 and TRBJ2-3; TRBD2 agrees at 13 bases. The germline gives CDR1 LGHNA, CDR2 YNFKEQ. This CDR3 contains 18 residues. Trimming took 3 bases from V and 1 from J; bases not matched to a gene: 7.

This clone was seen just once. The chain uses TRBV7-2 and TRBJ2-5; 8 bases match TRBD2. The CDR3 length is 14 residues. The V and J ends lost 6 bases and 3 bases, in that order; junction bases with no gene match: 6. The germline CDR1 and CDR2 sequences are SGHTA and FQGNSA. CDR3 region: CASRITSGKETQYF. Written as DNA, the CDR3 is TGTGCCAGCAGAATTACTAGCGGAAAAGAGACCCAGTACTTC.

As for this clone: Other nucleotide sequences from this sample produce the same CDR3. CDR3 coding DNA: TGTGCCAGCAGCCAATTTGATCTAGCGGGAGGGCCCGGGGAGCTGTTTTTT. Its protein is CASSQFDLAGGPGELFF. The V and J genes are TRBV28 and TRBJ2-2; 12 positions agree with TRBD2. After removal of 6 bases from V and 6 bases from J, the junction contained 11 bases not matched to a gene. Germline V gives CDR1 MDHEN, CDR2 SYDVKM. The CDR3 sequence is 17 residues long.

The chain joins TRBV29-1 to TRBJ1-3; D uncertain. CDR1 is SQVTM, CDR2 ANQGSEA, per germline. V gave up 4 bases and J gave up 3 bases, with 10 bases separating them. The CDR3 runs 13 residues. DNA for the CDR3: TGCAGCGTTGCTAGAGACCTTGGAAACACCATATATTTT. Translating it yields CSVARDLGNTIYF.

V is TRBV5-1 and J is TRBJ2-7, with TRBD1 as a possible D gene (6 bases). This CDR3 comprises 14 residues. V shed 0 bases and J shed 5 bases, with 12 bases lying between them. Per germline, CDR1 SGHRS and CDR2 YFSETQ. The CDR3 nucleotides read TGCGCCAGCAGCTTGGAGGGGGATCGGGACGAGCAGTACTTC. Translating gives CASSLEGDRDEQYF.

This clone has a handful of counts. The chain joins TRBV19 to TRBJ2-7, with 8 bases lining up with TRBD2. Germline V gives CDR1 LNHDA, CDR2 SQIVND (reference sequence). The CDR3 length is 14 residues. The J segment lost 2 bases and the V segment lost 5 bases, leaving 5 bases of the junction unmatched. CDR3 amino acids: CASSSGGLPYEQYF. The CDR3 region has the DNA TGTGCCAGTAGTTCGGGGGGGCTACCCTACGAGCAGTACTTC.

This CDR3 is CASSLVAFTPGELFF. The CDR3, as DNA: TGTGCCAGCAGCTTAGTGGCCTTCACCCCCGGGGAGCTGTTTTTT. The chain joins TRBV11-2 to TRBJ2-2; D gene uncertain. This CDR3 is 15 amino acids long. Trimming removed 1 base from V and 6 bases from J, with 12 bases in between. CDR1 is SGHAT, CDR2 FQNNGV, per germline.

This clone was counted ten times or more. The chain has TRBV7-2 and TRBJ2-1; possible D gene TRBD2, 7 bases. There are 16 residues in the CDR3. V gave up 0 bases and J gave up 7 bases, with 16 bases separating them. The germline V gene has CDR1 SGHTA and CDR2 FQGNSA. In DNA form, the CDR3 reads TGTGCCAGCAGCTTAGCCTTTGGGGGGGGGCGGAATGAGCAGTTCTTC. It yields the protein CASSLAFGGGRNEQFF.

The chain is built from TRBV10-3 and TRBJ2-3; 8 bases agree with TRBD1. CDR1 and CDR2 (germline): ENHRY, SYGVKD. This CDR3 has 15 residues. V trimming: 3 bases; J trimming: 9 bases; junction bases outside the gene matches: 11. CDR3 region: CAISDPGQDTLTQYF. CDR3 DNA sequence: TGTGCCATCAGTGATCCGGGACAGGACACTTTGACGCAGTATTTT.

The rearrangement joins TRBV5-1 to TRBJ2-1; TRBD1 is a possible D gene (7 bases). This CDR3 is built from 18 residues. V lost 0 bases, J lost 0 bases, and 16 bases lay in between. Germline CDR1 reads SGHRS; CDR2 reads YFSETQ. This CDR3 reads CASSLARGETSSYNEQFF. The DNA for the CDR3 is TGCGCCAGCAGCTTGGCCAGGGGGGAGACAAGCTCCTACAATGAGCAGTTCTTC.

The CDR3 region has the DNA TGTGCCAGCACGCTGACAGTCACCGGGGAGCTGTTTTTT. It codes for CASTLTVTGELFF. The V gene is TRBV5-4, the J gene TRBJ2-2; D is possibly TRBD1 (5 bases). Germline CDR1 SGHNT, CDR2 YYREEE (reference sequence). There are 13 residues in the CDR3. The germline V and J ends were trimmed by 6 bases and 4 bases, with 10 bases remaining between them.

This clone occurred once. The chain carries TRBV6-5 and TRBJ1-1; 7 nucleotides agree with TRBD1. CDR3 length: 16 residues. Germline loops: CDR1 MNHEY, CDR2 SVGAGI. The J segment lost 2 bases and the V segment lost 4 bases, leaving 10 bases of the junction unmatched. CDR3 nucleotide sequence: TGTGCCAGCAGTTCCCTACCGGGACAGAAAAACACTGAAGCTTTCTTT. This translates into CASSSLPGQKNTEAFF.

The genes are TRBV9 and TRBJ1-1; perhaps TRBD1 as D (5 bases). The germline CDR1 and CDR2 sequences are SGDLS and YYNGEE. The CDR3 consists of 13 residues. V lost 0 bases to trimming and J lost 8 bases, with 11 bases between them. Written as DNA, the CDR3 is TGTGCCAGCAGCGTAGTTGTGTCAGGGGAAGCTTTCTTT. Translation: CASSVVVSGEAFF.

The gene calls are TRBV5-1 and TRBJ1-5; 7 positions agree with TRBD1. Trimming removed 3 bases from V and 6 bases from J; junction bases left unmatched: 12. CDR1 and CDR2 from the germline V gene are SGHRS and YFSETQ. This CDR3 region has 16 residues. CDR3 protein: CASSSRQGWVRQPQHF. The CDR3 bases are TGCGCCAGCAGCTCCAGACAGGGATGGGTTCGTCAGCCCCAGCATTTT.

This clone was seen once. V is TRBV19 and J is TRBJ1-2, with D perhaps matching TRBD1 (5 bases). This CDR3 contains 16 residues. Germline V gene sequence: CDR1 LNHDA, CDR2 SQIVND (reference sequence). V lost 3 bases, J lost 7 bases, and 21 bases lay in between. The CDR3: CASSIVGVRRDPGYTF. The CDR3 DNA reads TGTGCCAGTAGTATCGTTGGTGTCCGCAGGGATCCTGGCTACACCTTC.

The rearrangement links TRBV19 to TRBJ2-7, with D maybe TRBD2 (6 bases). This CDR3 comprises 17 residues. From germline, CDR1 is LNHDA and CDR2 SQIVND (reference sequence). The ends were cut back, 6 bases at V and 0 bases at J, with 21 bases in the middle. The CDR3 DNA is TGTGCCAGTAGCGCCCGGGACTTACTGGGGGACTCCTACGAGCAGTACTTC. It is translated as CASSARDLLGDSYEQYF.

This clone showed up just once. In nucleotides, the CDR3 is TGTGCCAGCAGTTTTTCCAGGGTGACAGATACGCAGTATTTT. This codes for CASSFSRVTDTQYF. The chain links TRBV2 to TRBJ2-3; tentative D call: TRBD1 (5 bases). The V end lost 5 bases, the J end lost 3 bases, and 12 bases lay between the germline ends. This CDR3 is built from 14 residues. Germline V gene data show CDR1 as SNHLY and CDR2 as FYNNEI. Looking up the rest from reference TRBV2 and TRBJ2-3 gives the full variable domain: EPEVTQTPSHQVTQMGQEVILRCVPISNHLYFYWYRQILGQKVEFLVSFYNNEISEKSEIFDDQFSVERPDGSNFTLKIRSTKLEDSAMYFCASSFSRVTDTQYFGPGTRLTVL.

V is TRBV7-9 and J is TRBJ1-2, with D unresolved. Trimming removed 5 bases at V and 8 bases at J, with 18 bases between. The CDR3 runs 14 residues. CDR1 is SEHNR and CDR2 is FQNEAQ in the germline V gene (reference sequence). CDR3 sequence reads: CASSPQATPQGYTF. Written as DNA, the CDR3 is TGTGCCAGCAGCCCCCAGGCTACACCGCAGGGCTACACCTTC.

The chain employs TRBV28 and TRBJ1-6; D not certain. V was pared by 3 bases and J by 9 bases, with 3 bases between. CDR3 length: 11 residues. Germline loops: CDR1 MDHEN, CDR2 SYDVKM. The CDR3 loop is CASSFGSPLHF. In DNA form, the CDR3 reads TGTGCCAGCAGTTTCGGTTCACCCCTCCACTTT.

The sample holds one count of this clone. The chain carries TRBV6-1 and TRBJ1-5; tentative D call: TRBD1 (6 bases). The CDR3 covers 15 residues. V lost 4 bases, J lost 2 bases, and 12 bases lay in between. Per germline, CDR1 MNHNS and CDR2 SASEGT. In DNA form, the CDR3 reads TGTGCCAGCAGTGTAGCCGGGACACGCAATCAGCCCCAGCATTTT. Its protein is CASSVAGTRNQPQHF.

The CDR3 here is CASSIANRGNTIYF. CDR3 nucleotide sequence: TGTGCCAGTAGTATAGCCAACAGGGGAAACACCATATATTTT. The V and J genes are TRBV19 and TRBJ1-3, with a possible D match to TRBD1 (5 bases). With 1 base removed from V and 4 bases from J, the gap between germline ends came to 8 bases. CDR3 length: 14 residues. CDR1 LNHDA and CDR2 SQIVND come from the germline V gene (reference sequence).

V usage is TRBV29-1 and J usage is TRBJ2-1, with D uncertain. This CDR3 region has 13 residues. Per germline, CDR1 SQVTM and CDR2 ANQGSEA. V lost 6 bases, J lost 8 bases, and 17 bases lay in between. The CDR3 protein is CSVSHLGPDEQFF. CDR3 nucleotide sequence: TGCAGCGTCTCCCATCTTGGTCCGGATGAGCAGTTCTTC.

The chain employs TRBV2 and TRBJ1-1, with TRBD1 matching 7 bases. V lost 6 bases to trimming and J lost 0 bases; unmatched junction nucleotides: 4. Germline V gene data show CDR1 as SNHLY and CDR2 as FYNNEI. This CDR3 is 14 amino acids long. CDR3 sequence (DNA): TGTGCCAGCAGAGGGGGCTACATGAACACTGAAGCTTTCTTT. This gives the protein CASRGGYMNTEAFF.

The gene calls are TRBV11-3 and TRBJ2-7; 8 positions agree with TRBD2. There are 15 residues in the CDR3. J gave up 2 bases and V 5 bases, and 8 bases lay outside the gene matches. CDR1 is SGHNT and CDR2 is YENEEA in the germline V gene. In nucleotides, the CDR3 is TGTGCCAGCAGCCCCTCGGGGGGGGGCACCTACGAGCAGTACTTC. This translates into CASSPSGGGTYEQYF.

The table lists this clone with a few counts. The gene calls are TRBV9 and TRBJ1-6, with TRBD1 as a possible D gene (5 bases). V was trimmed by 0 bases and J by 7 bases, leaving 11 bases between them. CDR3 length equals 15 residues. CDR1 and CDR2 (germline): SGDLS, YYNGEE. In nucleotides, the CDR3 is TGTGCCAGCAGCGTAGCAGAGACAGCGAATTCACCCCTCCACTTT. This translates into CASSVAETANSPLHF.

V is TRBV4-1 and J is TRBJ2-7; 7 nucleotides agree with TRBD1. Trimming cost V 3 bases and J 6 bases; bases outside gene matches: 11. CDR3 length equals 15 residues. From germline, CDR1 is MGHRA and CDR2 YSYEKL. CDR3: CASSQAKQGIGEQYF. Here the CDR3 DNA reads TGCGCCAGCAGCCAGGCCAAACAGGGGATCGGCGAGCAGTACTTC.